At least ten counts were recorded for the clone carrying this T cell receptor (beta chain). The data were obtained in a study of neurological immune-mediated disorders. PBMCs stored at -80 C, 2 million in total, were the source of the unsorted libraries. Germline V lookup: CDR1 SGHRS, CDR2 YFSETQ. The CDR3 contains 15 residues. J lost 2 bases, V lost 3 bases, and 1 base had no gene match. TCRdb reprocessed the 5' RACE reads with MiXCR, giving one entry per CDR3 protein. The sample lists over 35,000 distinct CDR3 sequences; 2.5% were seen once. This TCR was sampled from a middle-aged man with multiple sclerosis. Specimen: PBMCs. This chain connects TRBV5-1 to TRBJ2-5, with 13 bases that match TRBD2. CDR3 loop: CASSSTSGGQETQYF. CDR3 bases: TGCGCCAGCAGCTCGACTAGCGGGGGGCAAGAGACCCAGTACTTC.